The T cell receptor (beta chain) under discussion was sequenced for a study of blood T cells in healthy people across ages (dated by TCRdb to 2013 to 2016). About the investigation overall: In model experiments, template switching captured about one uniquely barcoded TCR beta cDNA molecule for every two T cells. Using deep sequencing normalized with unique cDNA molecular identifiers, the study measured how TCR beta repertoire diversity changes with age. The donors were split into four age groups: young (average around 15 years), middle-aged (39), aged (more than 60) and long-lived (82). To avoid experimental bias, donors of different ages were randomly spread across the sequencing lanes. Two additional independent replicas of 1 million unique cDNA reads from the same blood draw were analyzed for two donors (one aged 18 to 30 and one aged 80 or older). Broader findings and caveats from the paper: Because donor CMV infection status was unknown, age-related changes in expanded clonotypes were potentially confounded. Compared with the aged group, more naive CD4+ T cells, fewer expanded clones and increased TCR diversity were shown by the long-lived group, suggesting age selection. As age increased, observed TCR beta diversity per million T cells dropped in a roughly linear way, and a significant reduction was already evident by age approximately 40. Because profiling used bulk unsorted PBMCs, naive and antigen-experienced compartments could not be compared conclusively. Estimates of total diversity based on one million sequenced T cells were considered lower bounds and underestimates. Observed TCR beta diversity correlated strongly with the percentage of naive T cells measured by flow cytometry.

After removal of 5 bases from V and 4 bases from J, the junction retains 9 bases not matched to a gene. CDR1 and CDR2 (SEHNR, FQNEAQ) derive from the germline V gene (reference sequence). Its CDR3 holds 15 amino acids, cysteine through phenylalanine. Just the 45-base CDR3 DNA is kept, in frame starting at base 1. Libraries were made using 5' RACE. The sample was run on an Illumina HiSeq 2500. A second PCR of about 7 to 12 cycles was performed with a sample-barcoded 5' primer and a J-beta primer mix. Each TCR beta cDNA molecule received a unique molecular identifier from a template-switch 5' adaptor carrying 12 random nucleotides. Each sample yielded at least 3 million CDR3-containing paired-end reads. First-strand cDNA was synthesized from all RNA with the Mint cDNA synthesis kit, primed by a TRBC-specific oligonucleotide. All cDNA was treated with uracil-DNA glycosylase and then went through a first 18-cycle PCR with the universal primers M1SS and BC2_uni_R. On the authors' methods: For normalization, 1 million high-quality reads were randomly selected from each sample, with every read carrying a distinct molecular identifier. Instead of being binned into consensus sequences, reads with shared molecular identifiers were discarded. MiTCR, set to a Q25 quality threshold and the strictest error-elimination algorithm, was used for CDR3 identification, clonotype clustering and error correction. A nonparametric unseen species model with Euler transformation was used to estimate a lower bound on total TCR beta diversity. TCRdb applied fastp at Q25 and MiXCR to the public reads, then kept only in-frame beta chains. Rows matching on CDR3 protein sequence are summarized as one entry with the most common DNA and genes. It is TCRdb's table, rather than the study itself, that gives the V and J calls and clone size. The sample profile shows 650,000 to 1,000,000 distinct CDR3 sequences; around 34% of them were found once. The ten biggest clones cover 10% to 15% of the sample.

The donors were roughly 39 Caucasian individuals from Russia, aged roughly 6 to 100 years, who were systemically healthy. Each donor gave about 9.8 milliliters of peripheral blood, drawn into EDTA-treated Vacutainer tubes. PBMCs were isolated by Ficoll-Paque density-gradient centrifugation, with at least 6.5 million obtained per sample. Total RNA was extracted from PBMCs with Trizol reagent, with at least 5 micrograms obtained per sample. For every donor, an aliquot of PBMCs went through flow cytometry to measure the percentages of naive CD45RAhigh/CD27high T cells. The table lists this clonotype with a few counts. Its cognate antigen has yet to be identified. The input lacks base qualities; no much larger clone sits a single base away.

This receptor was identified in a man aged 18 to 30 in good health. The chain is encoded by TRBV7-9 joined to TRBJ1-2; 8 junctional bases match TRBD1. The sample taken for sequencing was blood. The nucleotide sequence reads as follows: TGTGCCAGCAGCCGCTCTCAGGGGGCGGCCTATGGCTACACCTTC. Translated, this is CASSRSQGAAYGYTF.